One T cell receptor beta chain is described in this entry. The germline V gene encodes CDR1 SGHNT and CDR2 YYREEE (reference sequence). V gave up 0 bases and J gave up 4 bases, with 14 bases separating them. The CDR3 extends over 17 amino acids. In the source study's methods: How many nucleated cells were present was estimated from reference gene primer amplification. The repertoire was sequenced with immunoSEQ multiplex PCR; TCRdb's copy has only in-frame clones and lacks some. That table furnishes V, J and clone size, whereas the DNA furnished D and trimming. The sample carries fewer than 60,000 clones, around nine tenths recorded once. These data originate in a study of blood T cell repertoires in COVID-19. At the level of the study: Samples representing acute and convalescent COVID-19 were sourced from the United States, Italy and Spain. Sample material is recorded as cDNA or gDNA derived from T cells, B-cell-depleted T cells, or PBMCs.

Material for sequencing was peripheral blood. V is TRBV5-4 and J is TRBJ2-6; D is possibly TRBD1 (5 bases). This receptor was obtained from a man aged 45-65 years with acute or convalescent COVID-19. The CDR3 loop reads CASSLASTAKGANVLTF. The CDR3 nucleotides read TGTGCCAGCAGCTTGGCATCGACAGCGAAGGGGGCCAACGTCCTGACTTTC.